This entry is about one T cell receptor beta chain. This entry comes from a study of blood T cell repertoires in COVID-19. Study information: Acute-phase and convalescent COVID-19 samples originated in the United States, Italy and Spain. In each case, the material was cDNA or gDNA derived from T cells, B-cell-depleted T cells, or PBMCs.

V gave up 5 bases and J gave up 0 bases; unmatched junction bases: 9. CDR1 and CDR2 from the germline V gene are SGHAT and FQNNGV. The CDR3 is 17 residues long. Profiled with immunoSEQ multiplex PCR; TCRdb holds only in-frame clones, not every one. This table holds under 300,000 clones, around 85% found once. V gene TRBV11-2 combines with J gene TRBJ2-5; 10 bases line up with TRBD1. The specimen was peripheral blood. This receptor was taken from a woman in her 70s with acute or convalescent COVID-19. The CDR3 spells CASSPGWTGGYQETQYF. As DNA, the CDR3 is TGTGCCAGCAGCCCGGGCTGGACAGGGGGTTACCAAGAGACCCAGTACTTC.